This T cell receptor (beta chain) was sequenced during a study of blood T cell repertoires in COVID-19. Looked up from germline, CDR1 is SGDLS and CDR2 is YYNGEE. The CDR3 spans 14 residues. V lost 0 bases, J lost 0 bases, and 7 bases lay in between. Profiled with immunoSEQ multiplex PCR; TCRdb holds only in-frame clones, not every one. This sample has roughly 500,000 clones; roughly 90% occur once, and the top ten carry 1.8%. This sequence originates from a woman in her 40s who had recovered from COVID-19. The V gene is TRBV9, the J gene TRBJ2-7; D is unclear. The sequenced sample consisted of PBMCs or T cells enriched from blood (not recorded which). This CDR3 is CASSVGANSYEQYF. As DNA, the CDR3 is TGTGCCAGCAGCGTAGGGGCCAACTCCTACGAGCAGTACTTC.